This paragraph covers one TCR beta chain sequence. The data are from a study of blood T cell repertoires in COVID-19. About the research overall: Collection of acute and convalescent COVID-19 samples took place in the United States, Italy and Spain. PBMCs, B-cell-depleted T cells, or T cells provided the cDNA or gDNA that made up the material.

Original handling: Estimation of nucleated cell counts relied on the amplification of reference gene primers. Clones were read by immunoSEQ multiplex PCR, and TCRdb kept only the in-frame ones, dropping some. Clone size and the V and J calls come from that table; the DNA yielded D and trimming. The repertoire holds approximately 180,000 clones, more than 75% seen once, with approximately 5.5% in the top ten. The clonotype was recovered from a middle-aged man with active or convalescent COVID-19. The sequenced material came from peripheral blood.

This CDR3 reads CASSFGLTGTAYNEQFF. The CDR3 nucleotides read TGTGCCAGCAGCTTTGGGCTTACCGGGACAGCCTACAATGAGCAGTTCTTC. V gene TRBV7-9 combines with J gene TRBJ2-1; 7 bases are shared with TRBD1. V shed 3 bases, J shed 2 bases, and the junction held 10 bases outside the gene matches. Germline V gene lookup returns CDR1 SEHNR and CDR2 FQNEAQ (reference sequence). The CDR3 loop spans 17 amino acids.